The TCR beta chain under discussion was sequenced for a study of blood T cell repertoires in COVID-19. The wider study: Collection of acute and convalescent COVID-19 samples took place in the United States, Italy and Spain. T cells, B-cell-depleted T cells, or PBMCs supplied cDNA or gDNA.

Trimming pared 5 bases from V and 3 bases from J, leaving 17 bases between. This CDR3 has 16 amino acids. Germline CDR1 reads SGHRS; CDR2 reads YFSETQ. Profiling relied on immunoSEQ multiplex PCR, and the TCRdb table lists in-frame clones only, not all of them. The table records 150,000 to 200,000 clones, over 75% of them present only once. Cohort 3 recovery required two negative PCRs, clearance, or symptom resolution. V gene TRBV5-1 combines with J gene TRBJ2-2; D call uncertain. This clonotype was sampled from a woman under 30 who had recovered from COVID-19. Sequenced: PBMCs or T cells enriched from blood (not recorded which). The CDR3, as DNA: TGCGCCAGCAGGTCGAGATTCCCGCCTGACACCGGGGAGCTGTTTTTT. Its protein is CASRSRFPPDTGELFF. Full variable domain (remainder filled in from reference TRBV5-1 and TRBJ2-2): KAGVTQTPRYLIKTRGQQVTLSCSPISGHRSVSWYQQTPGQGLQFLFEYFSETQRNKGNFPGRFSGRQFSNSRSEMNVSTLELGDSALYLCASRSRFPPDTGELFFGEGSRLTVL.